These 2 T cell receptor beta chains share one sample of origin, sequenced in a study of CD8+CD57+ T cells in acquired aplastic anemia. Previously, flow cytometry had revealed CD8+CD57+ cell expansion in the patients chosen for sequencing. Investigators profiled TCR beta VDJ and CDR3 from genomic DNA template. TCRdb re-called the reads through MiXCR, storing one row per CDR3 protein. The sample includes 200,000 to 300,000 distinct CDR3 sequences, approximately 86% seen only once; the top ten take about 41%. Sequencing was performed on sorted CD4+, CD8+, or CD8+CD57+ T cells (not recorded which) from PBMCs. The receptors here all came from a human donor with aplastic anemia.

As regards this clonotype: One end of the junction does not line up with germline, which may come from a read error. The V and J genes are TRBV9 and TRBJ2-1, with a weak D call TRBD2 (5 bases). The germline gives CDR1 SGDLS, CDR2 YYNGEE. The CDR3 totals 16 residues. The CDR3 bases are TGCGCCAGCAGAGAATCTAGCAGCATTTTGTTCAATGAGCAGTTCTTC. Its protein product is CASRESSSILFNEQFF. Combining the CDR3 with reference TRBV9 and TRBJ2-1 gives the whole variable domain DSGVTQTPKHLITATGQRVTLRCSPRSGDLSVYWYQQSLDQGLQFLIQYYNGEERAKGNILERFSAQQFPDLHSELNLSSLELGDSALYFCASRESSSILFNEQFFGPGTRLTVL.

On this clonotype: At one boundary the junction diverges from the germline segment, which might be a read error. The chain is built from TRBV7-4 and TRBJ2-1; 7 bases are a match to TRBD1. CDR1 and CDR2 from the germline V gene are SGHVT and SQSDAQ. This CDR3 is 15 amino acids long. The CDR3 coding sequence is TGTGCCAGTAGCTTAACTAGGGGGCCTTACAATCAGCAGTTCTTC. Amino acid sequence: CASSLTRGPYNQQFF. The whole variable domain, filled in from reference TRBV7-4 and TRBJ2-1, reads GAGVSQSPRYKVAKRGRDVALRCDSISGHVTLYWYRQTLGQGSEVLTYSQSDAQRDKSGRPSGRFSAERPERSVSTLKIQRTEQGDSAVYLCASSLTRGPYNQQFFGPGTRLTVL.